These 28 T cell receptor beta chains share one sample of origin, sequenced in a study of T-cell memory formation after mild COVID-19. Using its own MiXCR run on the 5' RACE reads, TCRdb lists one record per CDR3 protein. The table shows around 80,000 distinct CDR3 sequences, with approximately 15% occurring only once. Specimen: PBMCs or a T cell subset sorted from them (not recorded which). Receptor source: an adult woman who had mild COVID-19 (a few samples of this study predate the infection). Cell type and time point are not known.

The chain joins TRBV12-3 or TRBV12-4 to TRBJ2-1; the D gene is possibly TRBD2 (6 bases). This CDR3 spans 13 amino acids. The V gene lost 5 bases and the J gene lost 6 bases, with 11 bases spanning the gap. CDR3 in DNA: TGTGCCAGCAGTGCCGGGAGTCCCAATGAGCAGTTCTTC. It codes for CASSAGSPNEQFF.

This clonotype was seen a few times. The rearrangement links TRBV15 to TRBJ2-5; 7 positions agree with TRBD1. V lost 1 base, J lost 1 base, and 6 bases stayed unmatched. The germline V gene has CDR1 LNHNV and CDR2 YYDKDF (reference sequence). CDR3 length: 16 residues. Here the CDR3 reads CATSRARQGPQETQYF. CDR3 in DNA: TGTGCCACCAGCAGAGCAAGACAGGGCCCCCAAGAGACCCAGTACTTC.

This clonotype showed up just a few times. The rearrangement uses TRBV9 and TRBJ2-1; no definite D call. Germline CDR1 reads SGDLS; CDR2 reads YYNGEE. The CDR3 spans 14 residues. Trimming took 6 bases from V and 6 from J, leaving 16 bases between them. The CDR3 coding sequence is TGTGCCAGCACCCCCAATCATTGGGTCAATGAGCAGTTCTTC. This codes for CASTPNHWVNEQFF.

There are a few counts of this clonotype. J is TRBJ2-7 and V is TRBV13; D gene ambiguous. Germline values: CDR1 PRHDT, CDR2 FYEKMQ (reference sequence). The CDR3 runs to 15 residues. With 1 base removed from V and 0 bases from J, the gap between germline ends came to 10 bases. DNA of the CDR3: TGTGCCAGCAGCTTAGTGAAGTGGAGCTCCTACGAGCAGTACTTC. The encoded protein is CASSLVKWSSYEQYF.

This clonotype was observed a few times. The CDR3 DNA is TGTGCCACCACCTACGGGACCCAGCAGTTCTTC. Translating it yields CATTYGTQQFF. The chain couples TRBV24-1 to TRBJ2-1, with D perhaps given as TRBD1 or TRBD2 (5 bases each). V lost 8 bases, J lost 11 bases, and 12 bases lay in between. The germline V gene has CDR1 KGHDR and CDR2 SFDVKD. The CDR3 sequence is 11 residues long.

This clonotype was seen a few times. The chain employs TRBV2 and TRBJ1-1; D not resolved. Trimming shortened V by 4 bases and J by 0 bases, and 15 bases separated the two germline ends. Germline V gene data show CDR1 as SNHLY and CDR2 as FYNNEI. The length of the CDR3 is 16 residues. The CDR3 coding sequence is TGTGCCAGCAGTGGGGATGGCGGCAGGCTGAACACTGAAGCTTTCTTT. Its protein is CASSGDGGRLNTEAFF.

V and J are TRBV7-6 and TRBJ1-2; 12 bases align to TRBD1. V shed 3 bases, J shed 8 bases, and the junction held 4 bases outside the gene matches. This CDR3 is built from 14 residues. Per germline, CDR1 SGHVS and CDR2 FNYEAQ. For the CDR3, the DNA is TGTGCCAGCAGCTTGGGACAGGGGGCTGACGGCTACACCTTC. This translates into CASSLGQGADGYTF.

The V gene is TRBV12-3 or TRBV12-4, the J gene TRBJ2-1; 8 nucleotides agree with TRBD2. The CDR3 sequence is 16 residues long. V lost 6 bases to trimming and J lost 4 bases; unmatched junction nucleotides: 11. DNA for the CDR3: TGTGCCAGCAGCCCTCCCGGGGGGGGCGCATACAATGAGCAGTTCTTC. Encoded protein: CASSPPGGGAYNEQFF.

The J gene is TRBJ1-1, the V gene TRBV5-1, with D possibly being TRBD1 (6 bases). This CDR3 spans 13 amino acids. V was cut by 6 bases and J by 4 bases, with 13 bases left in between. Germline V lookup: CDR1 SGHRS, CDR2 YFSETQ. The chain's CDR3 is CASKEGGATEAFF. The DNA for the CDR3 is TGCGCCAGCAAGGAGGGGGGGGCCACTGAAGCTTTCTTT. The full variable domain, with the rest looked up from reference TRBV5-1 and TRBJ1-1, is KAGVTQTPRYLIKTRGQQVTLSCSPISGHRSVSWYQQTPGQGLQFLFEYFSETQRNKGNFPGRFSGRQFSNSRSEMNVSTLELGDSALYLCASKEGGATEAFFGQGTRLTVV.

This clonotype showed up just a few times. This chain uses TRBV7-9 with TRBJ2-5, with D tentatively TRBD2 (6 bases). V was trimmed by 2 bases and J by 1 base, leaving 20 bases between them. Germline V gives CDR1 SEHNR, CDR2 FQNEAQ (reference sequence). The CDR3 runs 18 residues. The CDR3 DNA reads as TGTGCCAGCAGCTTAATATGGCTGGAGGGTTCGATCCAAGAGACCCAGTACTTC. Translated, it gives CASSLIWLEGSIQETQYF.

The J gene is TRBJ2-1, the V gene TRBV9; D call uncertain. V was trimmed by 3 bases and J by 10 bases, leaving 11 bases between them. This CDR3 has 12 residues. Germline CDR1 is SGDLS and CDR2 is YYNGEE. CDR3 bases: TGTGCCAGCAGCGGCGATACCCGGGAGCAGTTCTTC. Amino acid sequence: CASSGDTREQFF.

This clonotype was seen repeatedly, ten times or more. The J gene is TRBJ2-3, the V gene TRBV7-9; TRBD2 might be the D (5 bases). The ends were cut back, 0 bases at V and 0 bases at J, with 10 bases in the middle. Germline lookup yields CDR1 SEHNR and CDR2 FQNEAQ (reference sequence). The CDR3 length is 16 residues. This CDR3 is CASSLARVISTDTQYF. In nucleotides, the CDR3 is TGTGCCAGCAGCTTAGCGCGGGTCATTAGCACAGATACGCAGTATTTT.

The V call is TRBV27, the J call TRBJ2-3; 14 bases line up with TRBD2. The V segment lost 5 bases and the J segment 1 base; nucleotides outside the gene matches: 5. CDR1 is MNHEY, CDR2 SMNVEV, per germline (reference sequence). This CDR3 has 17 amino acids. CDR3 loop: CASSLRLAGGGTDTQYF. CDR3 bases: TGTGCCAGCAGTCTCAGACTAGCGGGGGGGGGCACAGATACGCAGTATTTT.

This rearrangement joins TRBV7-9 to TRBJ2-7, with D perhaps matching TRBD1 (6 bases). The germline V and J ends were trimmed by 5 bases and 3 bases, with 8 bases remaining between them. Germline V gives CDR1 SEHNR, CDR2 FQNEAQ (reference sequence). The CDR3 contains 12 residues. The CDR3 bases are TGTGCCAGCAGCACACAGGGCTACGAGCAGTACTTC. Amino acid sequence: CASSTQGYEQYF. The variable domain in full, completed from reference TRBV7-9 and TRBJ2-7, reads DTGVSQNPRHKITKRGQNVTFRCDPISEHNRLYWYRQTLGQGPEFLTYFQNEAQLEKSRLLSDRFSAERPKGSFSTLEIQRTEQGDSAMYLCASSTQGYEQYFGPGTRLTVT.

This sequence joins TRBV30 and TRBJ2-1, with D unclear. Germline V gene data show CDR1 as GTSNPN and CDR2 as SVGIG (reference sequence). This CDR3 contains 13 residues. V was shortened by 4 bases and J by 4 bases, with 11 bases between the two germline ends. CDR3 coding DNA: TGTGCCTGGACAGGCCTAAGATACAATGAGCAGTTCTTC. It specifies CAWTGLRYNEQFF.

The chain recombines TRBV29-1 with TRBJ2-7, with D perhaps TRBD2 (5 bases). This CDR3 region has 15 residues. V was shortened by 1 base and J by 3 bases, with 16 bases between the two germline ends. Germline V gene lookup returns CDR1 SQVTM and CDR2 ANQGSEA. The CDR3 DNA sequence: TGCAGCGTTGAAGGGAGTTCGCCTAGCATCTACGAGCAGTACTTC. It translates to CSVEGSSPSIYEQYF.

This clonotype occurred a few times. The chain employs TRBV29-1 and TRBJ1-1; D remains unclear. CDR1 and CDR2 from the germline V gene are SQVTM and ANQGSEA. The CDR3 spans 12 residues. The ends were cut back, 4 bases at V and 3 bases at J, with 9 bases in the middle. DNA of the CDR3: TGCAGCGTTGGGAGGGCATACACTGAAGCTTTCTTT. It codes for CSVGRAYTEAFF.

This clonotype occurred many times. Here the CDR3 DNA reads TGTGCCAGCAGTTCCCGGACTAGCGGCCTCTACGAGCAGTACTTC. Protein sequence: CASSSRTSGLYEQYF. The chain carries TRBV12-3 or TRBV12-4 and TRBJ2-7, with 10 bases that match TRBD2. The CDR3 totals 15 residues. V dropped 4 bases and J dropped 3; count of bases not matched to a gene: 6.

This clonotype was seen more than once but under ten times. This rearrangement joins TRBV6-2 or TRBV6-3 to TRBJ2-7, with D perhaps TRBD1 (5 bases). Trimming pared 9 bases from V and 4 bases from J, leaving 10 bases between. Germline assignment: CDR1 MNHEY and CDR2 SVGEGT. The CDR3 is 11 residues long. CDR3: CASKTAYEQYF. Written as DNA, the CDR3 is TGTGCCAGTAAGACAGCTTACGAGCAGTACTTC.

The V gene is TRBV5-6, the J gene TRBJ1-2; 8 bases match TRBD1. Germline CDR1 reads SGHDT; CDR2 reads YYEEEE. With V trimmed by 0 bases and J by 4 bases, 5 bases remained unmatched. CDR3 length: 15 amino acids. The CDR3 region has the DNA TGTGCCAGCAGCTTGGGTACCGGGACAGGCTATGGCTACACCTTC. Translating gives CASSLGTGTGYGYTF.

The chain uses TRBV6-2 or TRBV6-3 and TRBJ2-1, with 8 bases lining up with TRBD2. Per germline, CDR1 MNHEY and CDR2 SVGEGT. V was pared by 0 bases and J by 2 bases, with 6 bases of the junction left unmatched. The CDR3 is made up of 17 amino acids. CDR3 DNA: TGTGCCAGCAGTTACTCGAAATTAGCGGGGCCCTACAATGAGCAGTTCTTC. Translated: CASSYSKLAGPYNEQFF.

Only a few counts were recorded for this clonotype. The chain carries TRBV29-1 and TRBJ2-1, with 10 bases that match TRBD2. Germline V gene sequence: CDR1 SQVTM, CDR2 ANQGSEA. The junction had 2 bases not matched to a gene; V was cut back by 7 bases and J by 5 bases. This CDR3 contains 12 residues. This CDR3 reads CSDGLADNEQFF. CDR3 nucleotide sequence: TGCAGCGATGGACTAGCGGACAATGAGCAGTTCTTC.

This chain links TRBV24-1 with TRBJ2-3; D is possibly TRBD2 (6 bases). The CDR3 runs 16 residues. V lost 2 bases to trimming and J lost 4 bases, with 15 bases between them. Germline V gene sequence: CDR1 KGHDR, CDR2 SFDVKD. The CDR3 DNA reads as TGTGCCACCAGTGATTCCGACCCGGGGGAATCAGATACGCAGTATTTT. This gives the protein CATSDSDPGESDTQYF.

This clonotype appeared a few times. The chain recombines TRBV5-4 with TRBJ2-3; no reliable D call. Trimming left V 0 bases short and J 4 bases short, with 9 bases between. Germline V gene sequence: CDR1 SGHNT, CDR2 YYREEE (reference sequence). This CDR3 is 14 amino acids long. CDR3 sequence: CASSLDFAADTQYF. The CDR3 DNA follows: TGTGCCAGCAGCTTGGATTTTGCGGCAGATACGCAGTATTTT.

This clonotype appeared a few times. The chain carries TRBV4-3 and TRBJ2-3, with D tentatively TRBD1 (5 bases). The CDR3 loop spans 14 amino acids. Germline CDR1 and CDR2: LGHNA and YSLEER. Between the trimmed V and J ends, which lost 8 bases and 2 bases, there was a span of 14 bases. The CDR3 region has the DNA TGCGCCAGCGCCGACACAGGAACCACAGATACGCAGTATTTT. Translation gives CASADTGTTDTQYF.

This clonotype was seen more than once but under ten times. The chain couples TRBV7-9 to TRBJ2-1; D may be TRBD1 or TRBD2 (5 bases each). This CDR3 spans 15 amino acids. Germline V gene lookup returns CDR1 SEHNR and CDR2 FQNEAQ (reference sequence). Trimming removed 3 bases from V and 2 bases from J, with 11 bases in between. DNA for the CDR3: TGTGCCAGCAGCTTTCCCCGGGACCCCTACAATGAGCAGTTCTTC. Its protein product is CASSFPRDPYNEQFF.

The CDR3 region has the DNA TGTGCCAGCAGAATGGGACAGGGTAAAATGAATGAGCAGTTCTTC. Translated: CASRMGQGKMNEQFF. This chain uses TRBV7-9 with TRBJ2-1; 9 nucleotides line up with TRBD1. Germline CDR1 reads SEHNR; CDR2 reads FQNEAQ (reference sequence). The CDR3 sequence is 15 residues long. Unmatched junction bases numbered 10, after V lost 6 bases and J lost 7 bases.

The table lists this clonotype with a few counts. The rearrangement links TRBV4-1 to TRBJ1-2; no reliable D call. The CDR3 contains 13 residues. Germline loops: CDR1 MGHRA, CDR2 YSYEKL. Trimming took 2 bases from V and 12 from J, leaving 16 bases between them. DNA of the CDR3: TGCGCCAGCAGCCAACTGGACGGCTCGGTTGACACCTTC. As protein: CASSQLDGSVDTF.